Below are 17 T cell receptor beta chains sequenced from a single sample in a study of technical replicates of blood from a handful of donors. Clones were read by immunoSEQ multiplex PCR, and TCRdb kept only the in-frame ones, dropping some. The sample carries around 74,000 clones, around 86% recorded once. Sequencing was done on a sample of PBMCs. Receptors were obtained from a human donor in good health. Some clones in this sample may be carry-over from other donors' samples.

The chain uses TRBV10-2 and TRBJ2-3; maybe TRBD1 (5 bases). The germline V and J ends were trimmed by 0 bases and 3 bases, with 22 bases remaining between them. This CDR3 has 19 amino acids. Per germline, CDR1 WSHSY and CDR2 SAAADI. The CDR3 DNA follows: TGCGCCAGCAGTGAGTCGCATGTTATCGGCAGGGTTGGAACAGATACGCAGTATTTT. This gives the protein CASSESHVIGRVGTDTQYF.

This clone has a single count. This chain joins TRBV2 and TRBJ1-5; D is unresolved. The CDR3 runs to 16 residues. Germline V gene sequence: CDR1 SNHLY, CDR2 FYNNEI. Trimming cost V 7 bases and J 5 bases, with 21 bases left between them. CDR3: CASTAEGKVVYQPQHF. CDR3 DNA sequence: TGTGCCAGCACCGCAGAGGGCAAAGTAGTCTATCAGCCCCAGCATTTT. The whole variable domain, remainder taken from reference TRBV2 and TRBJ1-5, is EPEVTQTPSHQVTQMGQEVILRCVPISNHLYFYWYRQILGQKVEFLVSFYNNEISEKSEIFDDQFSVERPDGSNFTLKIRSTKLEDSAMYFCASTAEGKVVYQPQHFGDGTRLSIL.

This clone has just a few counts. The V gene is TRBV10-3, the J gene TRBJ1-6; 7 nucleotides agree with TRBD1. CDR3 length: 14 amino acids. J was trimmed by 6 bases and V by 6 bases; bases with no gene match: 5. Germline V CDR1 and CDR2: ENHRY, SYGVKD. The CDR3 nucleotides read TGTGCCATCAGGAACCGGGACAGTAATTCACCCCTCCACTTT. Residues: CAIRNRDSNSPLHF.

The rearrangement links TRBV10-2 to TRBJ1-1, with 8 nucleotides matching TRBD1. The germline V gene encodes CDR1 WSHSY and CDR2 SAAADI. This CDR3 spans 13 amino acids. J lost 4 bases, V lost 10 bases, and 8 bases had no gene match. DNA of the CDR3: TGCGCCATCGCCGGGACAGGCCTCACTGAAGCTTTCTTT. Translating it yields CAIAGTGLTEAFF.

This chain joins TRBV6-1 and TRBJ2-7; D is unresolved. V was shortened by 5 bases and J by 5 bases, with 16 bases between the two germline ends. The CDR3 length is 14 residues. Germline CDR1 reads MNHNS; CDR2 reads SASEGT. The CDR3 bases are TGTGCCAGCAGTTATCGACAAGAAGCCCACGAGCAGTACTTC. Translated: CASSYRQEAHEQYF.

The J gene is TRBJ2-3, the V gene TRBV2; a weak D match, TRBD2 (6 bases). The germline gives CDR1 SNHLY, CDR2 FYNNEI. This CDR3 contains 16 residues. The V gene lost 7 bases and the J gene lost 0 bases, with 17 bases spanning the gap. CDR3 nucleotides: TGTGCCAGCAAGGGGCCGACTAGACAAAGCACAGATACGCAGTATTTT. Amino acids: CASKGPTRQSTDTQYF.

The chain employs TRBV21-1 and TRBJ1-6; TRBD1 was called by the table and not checked on the DNA. TRBV21-1 is designated a pseudogene. This CDR3 comprises 14 residues. The CDR3 sequence is CASGTGTDNSPLHF. In DNA, the CDR3 is TGTGCCAGCGGGACAGGGACCGATAATTCACCCCTCCACTTT.

This chain links TRBV9 with TRBJ1-1, with 9 bases fitting TRBD1. Germline CDR1 reads SGDLS; CDR2 reads YYNGEE. The length of the CDR3 is 16 residues. V shed 2 bases, J shed 0 bases, and the junction held 5 bases outside the gene matches. The chain's CDR3 is CASSVGTGLMNTEAFF. CDR3 bases: TGTGCCAGCAGCGTCGGGACAGGGCTAATGAACACTGAAGCTTTCTTT.

The chain uses TRBV2 and TRBJ1-5; D uncertain. Trimming took off 8 bases at V and 1 base at J, with 9 bases between the two ends. This CDR3 is built from 13 residues. CDR1 and CDR2 from the germline V gene are SNHLY and FYNNEI. In DNA form, the CDR3 reads TGTGCCAGCCGATCGGAGAGCAATCAGCCCCAGCATTTT. Amino acids: CASRSESNQPQHF.

The rearrangement joins TRBV5-1 to TRBJ2-1; TRBD2 matches at 7 bases. Germline V gene data show CDR1 as SGHRS and CDR2 as YFSETQ. The CDR3 spans 16 residues. Trimming at V came to 2 bases and at J to 0 bases, leaving 5 bases not matched to a gene. The CDR3 loop reads CASSLTRGGSYNEQFF. CDR3 bases: TGCGCCAGCAGCTTAACCCGCGGGGGCTCCTACAATGAGCAGTTCTTC.

About this clone: One junction end disagrees with the germline gene, perhaps due to a read error. J is TRBJ1-6 and V is TRBV27, with D perhaps TRBD1 (5 bases). The germline V gene has CDR1 MNHEY and CDR2 SMNVEV (reference sequence). The CDR3 is 14 residues long. CDR3 DNA: TGTGCCACCAGTCATGGGGGGGGAAATTCACCCCTCCACTTT. Its translation: CATSHGGGNSPLHF.

The V gene is TRBV5-1, the J gene TRBJ1-3, with D possibly matching TRBD1 (6 bases). The CDR3 loop spans 17 amino acids. With 4 bases removed from V and 0 bases from J, the gap between germline ends came to 17 bases. The germline V gene encodes CDR1 SGHRS and CDR2 YFSETQ. The CDR3 DNA follows: TGCGCCAGCAGCCTGAGCCGGGGGGGCTTCTCTGGAAACACCATATATTTT. Translation gives CASSLSRGGFSGNTIYF. The complete variable domain, with remaining parts taken from reference TRBV5-1 and TRBJ1-3, reads KAGVTQTPRYLIKTRGQQVTLSCSPISGHRSVSWYQQTPGQGLQFLFEYFSETQRNKGNFPGRFSGRQFSNSRSEMNVSTLELGDSALYLCASSLSRGGFSGNTIYFGEGSWLTVV.

The chain uses TRBV10-3 and TRBJ1-2; no definite D call. Germline V CDR1 and CDR2: ENHRY, SYGVKD. V lost 7 bases and J lost 3, with 9 bases in between. The CDR3 spans 12 residues. Written as DNA, the CDR3 is TGTGCCATCAACGGCCGGGACTATGGCTACACCTTC. It translates to CAINGRDYGYTF.

This chain links TRBV2 with TRBJ2-7; TRBD1 matches at 7 bases. The CDR3 sequence is 11 residues long. The germline V gene has CDR1 SNHLY and CDR2 FYNNEI. Trimming removed 6 bases from V and 12 bases from J; junction bases left unmatched: 8. The CDR3 loop reads CASREGQQRYF. The CDR3, as DNA: TGTGCCAGCAGAGAGGGACAGCAGCGGTACTTC. The full variable domain, rest sourced from reference TRBV2 and TRBJ2-7, is EPEVTQTPSHQVTQMGQEVILRCVPISNHLYFYWYRQILGQKVEFLVSFYNNEISEKSEIFDDQFSVERPDGSNFTLKIRSTKLEDSAMYFCASREGQQRYFGPGTRLTVT.

This sequence joins TRBV9 and TRBJ1-1, with D possibly matching TRBD1 (6 bases). Trimming shortened V by 4 bases and J by 6 bases, and 16 bases separated the two germline ends. The germline V gene encodes CDR1 SGDLS and CDR2 YYNGEE. The CDR3 totals 14 residues. The CDR3 protein is CASSLQGSKAEAFF. The DNA for the CDR3 is TGTGCCAGCAGCCTACAGGGAAGTAAAGCTGAAGCTTTCTTT.

The chain links TRBV7-2 to TRBJ1-1; perhaps TRBD1 as D (6 bases). This CDR3 has 14 residues. V lost 0 bases, J lost 6 bases, and 11 bases lay in between. Per the germline V gene, CDR1 is SGHTA and CDR2 is FQGNSA. The CDR3 loop is CASSLAQGLPEAFF. DNA of the CDR3: TGTGCCAGCAGCTTAGCGCAGGGGTTGCCTGAAGCTTTCTTT.

The chain joins TRBV7-2 to TRBJ1-1, with D hard to call. Trimming left V 4 bases short and J 5 bases short, with 14 bases between. CDR3 length equals 14 residues. Germline loops: CDR1 SGHTA, CDR2 FQGNSA. The CDR3 DNA sequence: TGTGCCAGCAGCTCCGCAGAGGGAAGAACTGAAGCTTTCTTT. This codes for CASSSAEGRTEAFF.